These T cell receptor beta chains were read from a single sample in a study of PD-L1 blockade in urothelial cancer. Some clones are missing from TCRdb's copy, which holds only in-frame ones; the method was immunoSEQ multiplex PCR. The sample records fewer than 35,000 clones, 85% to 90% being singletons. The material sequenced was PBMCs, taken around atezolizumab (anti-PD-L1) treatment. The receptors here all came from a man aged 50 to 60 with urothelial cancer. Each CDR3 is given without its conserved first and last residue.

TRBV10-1 ASSGLGQGNEQY
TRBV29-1 SAYRDPGELF
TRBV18 ASSRQGGNTEAF
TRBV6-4 ASSDSAGEADTQY
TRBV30 AWTRTGLSGANVLT
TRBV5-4 ASSLDRGNEKLF
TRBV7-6 ASSFPGQGRRNTIY
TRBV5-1 ASSWGQMNTEAF
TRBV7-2 ASSQSGGAGEKLF
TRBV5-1 ASSLAVGGGTDTQY
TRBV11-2 ASSLVSARTGWVTEAF
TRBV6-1 ASSGQGYYGYT
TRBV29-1 SVGDRGDEQY
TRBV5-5 ASSPGPTNEKLF
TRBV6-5 ASRRRGTSVGELF
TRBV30 AWGRGGLAKSIQY
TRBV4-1 ASSQVRGWETQY
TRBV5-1 ASSLYSAVKGYGYT
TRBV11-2 ASSFLDVQY
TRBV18 ASSPERDEQF
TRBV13 ASSLGQGNSPLH
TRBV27 ASSLVWSDQPQH
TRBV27 ASSYSGTGRAF
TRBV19 ATTGTDKNIQY
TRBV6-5 ASSNNAGSQPQH
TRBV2 ASLTTGSAGELF
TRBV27 ASRPGTGHYNEQF
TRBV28 ASSFRGIANTGELF
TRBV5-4 ASSRDRGSYEQY
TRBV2 ARKTGAGETQY
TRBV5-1 ASSGGMFNEQF
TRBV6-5 ASTSVAGLHEQY
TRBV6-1 ASSDQRGVYEQY
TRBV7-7 ASSLGQGTTGELF
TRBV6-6 ASRAGGREEQY
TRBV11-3 ASSPGTRDHNEQF
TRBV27 ASSTRGAEAF
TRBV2 ASEQETQY
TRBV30 AWNRGPNEKLF
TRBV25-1 ASSEYEFQETQY
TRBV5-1 ASSFLAGTETQY
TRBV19 ATRGQRLYGYT
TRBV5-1 ASSLMWASSYNSPLH
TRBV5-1 ASSLARASGSGSADTQY
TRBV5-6 ASSLPRQLVYGYT
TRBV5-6 ASSFPAAVEQY
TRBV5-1 ASSADRGYGSWWETQY
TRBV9 ASSVTGTVHEKLF
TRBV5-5 ASTLGGVGNTEAF
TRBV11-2 ASSLVASNTGELF
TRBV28 ASKAGVQYEQY
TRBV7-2 ASRKTSGSSYEQY
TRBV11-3 ARLFNEQF
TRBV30 AWSLASYEQY